A single sample gave rise to the 32 T cell receptor beta chains below, sequenced in a study of cytomegalovirus exposure and HLA in healthy donors. The primer mix had 60 Vbeta and 13 Jbeta primers. Sequenced by immunoSEQ multiplex PCR; TCRdb stores in-frame clones only, minus some. The data show about 120,000 clones, approximately 79% seen once. Source material: PBMCs. All receptors derive from a man aged 45 to 65 in good health and CMV-seropositive.

This CDR3 is CASSYGETQYF. CDR3 coding DNA: TGTGCCAGCAGCTACGGTGAGACCCAGTACTTC. The V gene is TRBV7-9, the J gene TRBJ2-5; D remains unclear. CDR1 and CDR2 (germline): SEHNR, FQNEAQ (reference sequence). The ends were cut back, 4 bases at V and 5 bases at J, with 5 bases in the middle. This CDR3 is built from 11 residues.

There are a few counts of this clone. The CDR3 reads CASSLSQVRETQYF. The CDR3 DNA follows: TGTGCCAGTAGTTTATCACAGGTCCGGGAGACCCAGTACTTC. J is TRBJ2-5 and V is TRBV19; D is perhaps TRBD1 (5 bases). The germline CDR1 and CDR2 sequences are LNHDA and SQIVND (reference sequence). V was shortened by 5 bases and J by 5 bases, with 15 bases between the two germline ends. The CDR3 totals 14 residues.

V usage is TRBV4-1 and J usage is TRBJ2-1, with 10 bases identical to TRBD2. This CDR3 has 15 residues. The germline gives CDR1 MGHRA, CDR2 YSYEKL. V was clipped by 1 base and J by 7 bases; unmatched bases: 4. CDR3 loop: CASSQVTAGGNEQFF. Written as DNA, the CDR3 is TGCGCCAGCAGCCAAGTTACAGCGGGAGGGAATGAGCAGTTCTTC.

The chain is built from TRBV2 and TRBJ1-4, with TRBD1 matching over 8 bases. The CDR3 loop spans 16 amino acids. The germline V gene encodes CDR1 SNHLY and CDR2 FYNNEI. Trimming cost V 5 bases and J 8 bases; bases outside gene matches: 13. CDR3 region: CASSPRMGQAREKLFF. Written as DNA, the CDR3 is TGTGCCAGCAGTCCGAGGATGGGACAGGCGAGGGAAAAACTGTTTTTT.

The chain links TRBV7-2 to TRBJ2-5; D not certain. Trimming removed 9 bases from V and 4 bases from J, with 15 bases in between. The CDR3 contains 13 residues. CDR1 and CDR2 from the germline V gene are SGHTA and FQGNSA. CDR3 sequence reads: CASRRDRGETQYF. The CDR3 DNA is TGTGCCAGTAGGAGAGACCGCGGAGAGACCCAGTACTTC.

The chain joins TRBV20-1 to TRBJ1-5; no clear D gene. CDR1 is DFQATT and CDR2 is SNEGSKA in the germline V gene (reference sequence). V was clipped by 4 bases and J by 4 bases, with 5 bases between them. This CDR3 contains 11 residues. The CDR3 coding sequence is TGCAGTGCTACTACGAATCAGCCCCAGCATTTT. This sequence encodes CSATTNQPQHF.

The gene calls are TRBV7-9 and TRBJ1-2; D gene uncertain. Per germline, CDR1 SEHNR and CDR2 FQNEAQ (reference sequence). The CDR3 extends over 14 amino acids. V lost 5 bases and J 4 bases, leaving 14 bases between the germline ends. The CDR3 spells CASSPALSGYGYTF. The CDR3 bases are TGTGCCAGCAGCCCCGCCCTGAGCGGCTATGGCTACACCTTC.

This clone was detected only once. V is TRBV5-4 and J is TRBJ2-1; D ambiguous. The germline V gene encodes CDR1 SGHNT and CDR2 YYREEE (reference sequence). The ends were cut back, 1 base at V and 7 bases at J, with 12 bases in the middle. CDR3 length: 14 amino acids. CDR3: CASSLSQLSNEQFF. The CDR3 DNA reads as TGTGCCAGCAGCTTGAGCCAACTCTCGAATGAGCAGTTCTTC.

The chain couples TRBV4-1 to TRBJ1-1, with a tentative D call TRBD1 (5 bases). The V and J ends lost 4 bases and 4 bases respectively, with 16 bases between them. This CDR3 has 15 residues. CDR1 and CDR2 from the germline V gene are MGHRA and YSYEKL. CDR3 residues: CASSLGGGAPTEAFF. The CDR3 DNA reads as TGCGCCAGCAGCCTGGGGGGAGGGGCTCCCACTGAAGCTTTCTTT.

Only a few counts were recorded for this clone. CDR3: CASSPRRYEETQYF. For the CDR3, the DNA is TGCGCCAGCAGCCCTAGGCGCTACGAAGAGACCCAGTACTTC. This chain joins TRBV5-1 and TRBJ2-5, with no clear D. The CDR3 runs to 14 residues. Trimming shortened V by 4 bases and J by 3 bases, and 13 bases separated the two germline ends. The germline V gene has CDR1 SGHRS and CDR2 YFSETQ.

This clone was detected a few times. The CDR3, as DNA: TGTGCCAGCAGACCGGGGGGTAACACTGAAGCTTTCTTT. Translating it yields CASRPGGNTEAFF. This rearrangement joins TRBV27 to TRBJ1-1; D might be TRBD1 (5 bases). V dropped 6 bases and J dropped 2 bases, with 10 bases sitting between them. Per germline, CDR1 MNHEY and CDR2 SMNVEV (reference sequence). The CDR3 covers 13 residues.

CDR3 nucleotide sequence: TGTGCCAGCTCGGGACAGGGGGGCGCGGCCAACGTCCTGACTTTC. Its protein product is CASSGQGGAANVLTF. This rearrangement joins TRBV6-1 to TRBJ2-6; TRBD1 agrees at 11 bases. The CDR3 extends over 15 amino acids. CDR1 is MNHNS and CDR2 is SASEGT in the germline V gene. Unmatched junction bases numbered 6, after V lost 8 bases and J lost 6 bases.

The rearrangement uses TRBV7-9 and TRBJ2-5; D is ambiguous. The germline gives CDR1 SEHNR, CDR2 FQNEAQ (reference sequence). V lost 5 bases and J 2 bases, leaving 9 bases between the germline ends. This CDR3 is 13 amino acids long. CDR3 protein: CASSPTRQETQYF. The CDR3 DNA reads TGTGCCAGCAGCCCGACGCGGCAAGAGACCCAGTACTTC. Together with reference TRBV7-9 and TRBJ2-5, the CDR3 gives the full variable domain: DTGVSQNPRHKITKRGQNVTFRCDPISEHNRLYWYRQTLGQGPEFLTYFQNEAQLEKSRLLSDRFSAERPKGSFSTLEIQRTEQGDSAMYLCASSPTRQETQYFGPGTRLLVL.

The chain uses TRBV6-5 and TRBJ1-5, with D perhaps TRBD1 (5 bases). V gave up 7 bases and J gave up 4 bases, with 17 bases separating them. This CDR3 is built from 15 residues. In germline, CDR1 is MNHEY, CDR2 SVGAGI. The CDR3 sequence: CASTPRVGGNQPQHF. The CDR3 nucleotides are TGTGCCAGCACGCCCAGGGTGGGAGGGAATCAGCCCCAGCATTTT.

J is TRBJ1-2 and V is TRBV7-2; weak D call: TRBD1 (6 bases). CDR1 and CDR2 (germline): SGHTA, FQGNSA. This CDR3 has 14 residues. Trimming pared 1 base from V and 9 bases from J, leaving 15 bases between. CDR3: CASSLVGQGNSYTF. CDR3 coding DNA: TGTGCCAGCAGCTTAGTCGGGCAGGGGAATAGCTACACCTTC. The entire variable domain, with the rest obtained from reference TRBV7-2 and TRBJ1-2, is as follows: GAGVSQSPSNKVTEKGKDVELRCDPISGHTALYWYRQSLGQGLEFLIYFQGNSAPDKSGLPSDRFSAERTGGSVSTLTIQRTQQEDSAVYLCASSLVGQGNSYTFGSGTRLTVV.

CDR3 region: CASSLGQDIDYTF. The CDR3 DNA is TGTGCCAGCAGCCTGGGACAGGATATCGACTACACCTTC. J is TRBJ1-2 and V is TRBV7-8, with 8 bases fitting TRBD1. Trimming removed 5 bases from V and 10 bases from J; junction bases left unmatched: 9. The germline CDR1 and CDR2 sequences are SGHVS and FQNEAQ. The CDR3 is made up of 13 amino acids.

This clone was detected a few times. This chain joins TRBV6-5 and TRBJ1-5; D possibly corresponds to TRBD1 (6 bases). V shed 0 bases and J shed 9 bases, with 12 bases lying between them. The CDR3 has 14 residues. In germline, CDR1 is MNHEY, CDR2 SVGAGI. CDR3 sequence reads: CASSYSEGGVPQHF. The CDR3 DNA is TGTGCCAGCAGTTACTCCGAGGGGGGGGTGCCCCAGCATTTT.

The chain uses TRBV7-9 and TRBJ2-4; a possible D gene is TRBD1 (6 bases). The length of the CDR3 is 15 residues. Per the germline V gene, CDR1 is SEHNR and CDR2 is FQNEAQ (reference sequence). V lost 3 bases and J 7 bases, leaving 16 bases between the germline ends. The CDR3 DNA is TGTGCCAGCAGCTTGGACGGGGTGGGGGCGAACATTCAGTACTTC. It yields the protein CASSLDGVGANIQYF. Combining the CDR3 with reference TRBV7-9 and TRBJ2-4 gives the whole variable domain DTGVSQNPRHKITKRGQNVTFRCDPISEHNRLYWYRQTLGQGPEFLTYFQNEAQLEKSRLLSDRFSAERPKGSFSTLEIQRTEQGDSAMYLCASSLDGVGANIQYFGAGTRLSVL.

V gene TRBV19 combines with J gene TRBJ1-1; no reliable D call. CDR1 and CDR2 from the germline V gene are LNHDA and SQIVND (reference sequence). Trimming left V 10 bases short and J 6 bases short, with 21 bases between. The CDR3 consists of 14 residues. CDR3 nucleotide sequence: TGTGCCACCCAGATTAACGGTGGAGCGGCTGAAGCTTTCTTT. This sequence encodes CATQINGGAAEAFF.

V is TRBV4-2 and J is TRBJ2-7; 13 bases line up with TRBD2. The CDR3 runs 14 residues. J gave up 10 bases and V 1 base, and 4 bases lay outside the gene matches. CDR1 is LGHNA, CDR2 YNFKEQ, per germline. In DNA form, the CDR3 reads TGTGCCAGCAGCCAAGGACTAGCGGGAGGAGTTCAGTACTTC. This translates into CASSQGLAGGVQYF.

The genes are TRBV15 and TRBJ2-2, with 10 positions matching TRBD2. The CDR3 length is 14 residues. V lost 2 bases, J lost 8 bases, and 2 bases stayed unmatched. CDR1 is LNHNV and CDR2 is YYDKDF in the germline V gene (reference sequence). In DNA, the CDR3 is TGTGCCACCAGCAGACTAGCGGGAGCTGGGGAGCTGTTTTTT. Translated, it gives CATSRLAGAGELFF.

CDR3 protein: CASSYSRLAGTGEQYF. CDR3 bases: TGTGCCAGCAGTTACTCGAGACTAGCGGGAACTGGAGAGCAGTACTTC. The V gene is TRBV6-5, the J gene TRBJ2-7; the match to TRBD2 covers 11 bases. The CDR3 is 16 residues long. V shed 0 bases and J 7 bases; nucleotides not matched to a gene: 8. Germline V lookup: CDR1 MNHEY, CDR2 SVGAGI.

CDR3 nucleotide sequence: TGTGCCAGCAGCTTAGGTGTCTCCCAAGCTTTCTTT. This sequence encodes CASSLGVSQAFF. The rearrangement uses TRBV7-9 and TRBJ1-1; D unclear. The CDR3 loop spans 12 amino acids. V gave up 1 base and J gave up 9 bases, with 9 bases separating them. Per germline, CDR1 SEHNR and CDR2 FQNEAQ (reference sequence).

This clone was detected only once. The rearrangement joins TRBV7-9 to TRBJ2-1; 10 bases are a match to TRBD2. In germline, CDR1 is SEHNR, CDR2 FQNEAQ (reference sequence). V lost 5 bases and J lost 3; bases outside the gene matches: 7. CDR3 length equals 16 residues. CDR3 region: CASSPHSGGIYNEQFF. As DNA, the CDR3 is TGTGCCAGCAGCCCCCATAGCGGGGGGATCTACAATGAGCAGTTCTTC.

This chain joins TRBV7-9 and TRBJ2-5, with TRBD1 matching over 8 bases. Germline V gene lookup returns CDR1 SEHNR and CDR2 FQNEAQ (reference sequence). The ends lost 4 bases at V and 1 base at J; junction bases unmatched: 5. This CDR3 is built from 15 residues. The CDR3 is CASSSGTGPQETQYF. The CDR3 region has the DNA TGTGCCAGCAGCTCAGGGACAGGCCCCCAAGAGACCCAGTACTTC. Full variable domain (rest looked up from reference TRBV7-9 and TRBJ2-5): DTGVSQNPRHKITKRGQNVTFRCDPISEHNRLYWYRQTLGQGPEFLTYFQNEAQLEKSRLLSDRFSAERPKGSFSTLEIQRTEQGDSAMYLCASSSGTGPQETQYFGPGTRLLVL.

V and J are TRBV5-6 and TRBJ2-3; TRBD2 aligns across 15 bases. With 4 bases clipped from V and 3 bases from J, the junction kept 3 bases outside the gene matches. CDR1 SGHDT and CDR2 YYEEEE come from the germline V gene. The length of the CDR3 is 16 residues. The CDR3 sequence: CASSLGTSGRTDTQYF. CDR3 sequence (DNA): TGTGCCAGCAGCCTTGGGACTAGCGGGAGGACAGATACGCAGTATTTT. The variable domain in full, with the rest retrieved from reference TRBV5-6 and TRBJ2-3, is DAGVTQSPTHLIKTRGQQVTLRCSPKSGHDTVSWYQQALGQGPQFIFQYYEEEERQRGNFPDRFSGHQFPNYSSELNVNALLLGDSALYLCASSLGTSGRTDTQYFGPGTRLTVL.

The chain uses TRBV11-2 and TRBJ2-2; 9 bases are shared with TRBD1. The CDR3 contains 15 residues. Per germline, CDR1 SGHAT and CDR2 FQNNGV. J gave up 6 bases and V 7 bases, and 9 bases lay outside the gene matches. CDR3 amino acids: CASTSGQGTAGELFF. The CDR3 bases are TGTGCCAGCACCTCGGGACAGGGAACCGCCGGGGAGCTGTTTTTT.

V is TRBV5-4 and J is TRBJ2-1, with 7 bases fitting TRBD1. This CDR3 contains 16 residues. Germline V gene lookup returns CDR1 SGHNT and CDR2 YYREEE (reference sequence). After removal of 3 bases from V and 5 bases from J, the junction contained 11 bases not matched to a gene. CDR3 residues: CASSSSPGQRNNEQFF. The CDR3 DNA reads as TGTGCCAGCAGCTCGAGCCCGGGACAGCGTAACAATGAGCAGTTCTTC.

This clone was found a few times. This sequence joins TRBV28 and TRBJ2-1; 7 bases fit TRBD2. In germline, CDR1 is MDHEN, CDR2 SYDVKM. This CDR3 spans 14 amino acids. Losses at the gene ends were 6 bases for V and 3 bases for J; bases not matched to a gene: 5. The CDR3 loop is CASSGGRVYNEQFF. The CDR3 DNA follows: TGTGCCAGCAGCGGGGGGAGGGTCTACAATGAGCAGTTCTTC.

This chain connects TRBV5-4 to TRBJ2-7; 8 nucleotides match TRBD2. With 4 bases clipped from V and 5 bases from J, the junction kept 11 bases outside the gene matches. The CDR3 is 15 amino acids. The germline V gene has CDR1 SGHNT and CDR2 YYREEE (reference sequence). The CDR3 nucleotides read TGTGCCAGCAGCCCATTAGCCGGGGGGGCCAACGAGCAGTACTTC. It codes for CASSPLAGGANEQYF.

J is TRBJ1-1 and V is TRBV18, with D possibly TRBD1 on 5 matching bases. Trimming took 6 bases from V and 0 from J, leaving 5 bases between them. The germline V gene encodes CDR1 KGHSH and CDR2 LQKENI. The CDR3 covers 12 residues. The CDR3 DNA is TGTGCCAGCTCCAGGGTGAACACTGAAGCTTTCTTT. Protein: CASSRVNTEAFF. The full variable domain, rest sourced from reference TRBV18 and TRBJ1-1, is NAGVMQNPRHLVRRRGQEARLRCSPMKGHSHVYWYRQLPEEGLKFMVYLQKENIIDESGMPKERFSAEFPKEGPSILRIQQVVRGDSAAYFCASSRVNTEAFFGQGTRLTVV.

The chain is built from TRBV9 and TRBJ2-3, with D unclear. The CDR3 runs 13 residues. Per the germline V gene, CDR1 is SGDLS and CDR2 is YYNGEE. V was shortened by 3 bases and J by 5 bases, with 10 bases between the two germline ends. The CDR3 is CASSGAAIDTQYF. The CDR3 nucleotides are TGTGCCAGCAGCGGAGCCGCTATAGATACGCAGTATTTT.